Below, 3 T cell receptor beta chains from the same sample are listed, as sequenced in a study of T cells in Graves' hyperthyroidism and ophthalmopathy. Amplification targeted TCR beta CDR3 regions from RNA transcripts. The study used the HTBI primer set for a first-round RT-PCR of the TCR CDR3. TCRdb processed the multiplex PCR reads anew with MiXCR; each CDR3 protein has one entry. The sample shows about 290,000 distinct CDR3 sequences, 13% of them seen only once. Sequencing used blood. Every receptor here comes from a woman aged 25-40 years with Graves' hyperthyroidism that later progressed to Graves' ophthalmopathy.

The chain has TRBV2 and TRBJ1-1; no clear D gene. Germline values: CDR1 SNHLY, CDR2 FYNNEI. Deletions cut 3 bases from V and 2 bases from J, with 16 bases between. CDR3 length: 16 amino acids. The CDR3 reads CASSDSWAGDNTEAFF. Here the CDR3 DNA reads TGTGCCAGCAGTGACAGTTGGGCAGGAGACAACACTGAAGCTTTCTTT.

This clonotype was detected many times. The chain is built from TRBV20-1 and TRBJ1-6; 9 bases are shared with TRBD1. This CDR3 has 15 amino acids. CDR1 and CDR2 (germline): DFQATT, SNEGSKA (reference sequence). Trimming cost V 3 bases and J 0 bases; bases outside gene matches: 0. CDR3 nucleotide sequence: TGCAGTGCTAGGACAGGGGGCTCCTATAATTCACCCCTCCACTTT. This codes for CSARTGGSYNSPLHF.

This clonotype was detected ten times or more. The chain is built from TRBV20-1 and TRBJ2-5; 7 bases map to TRBD1. Trimming removed 5 bases from V and 3 bases from J; junction bases left unmatched: 3. Per the germline V gene, CDR1 is DFQATT and CDR2 is SNEGSKA (reference sequence). This CDR3 has 12 residues. The CDR3 bases are TGCAGTGCTCCGACAGGGAAAGAGACCCAGTACTTC. It is translated as CSAPTGKETQYF.